The clone carrying this T cell receptor (beta chain) was recorded a few times. Antigen: not known. The primer mix had 60 Vbeta and 13 Jbeta primers. TCRdb's copy holds only in-frame clones and misses some; the assay was immunoSEQ multiplex PCR. The table has 120,000 to 150,000 clones, roughly 80% seen once. The data belong to a study of cytomegalovirus exposure and HLA in healthy donors. Findings and limits, study-wide: As a later analysis showed, a missense DCLRE1C variant was linked to trimming of TCR beta V- and J-genes. Later examination showed HLA-associated TCR beta chains had greater clonal expansion than equally common others. For most TCR beta V segments, an earlier analysis put the productive rate at about 87% or about 30% of the time.

Healthy bone marrow donors made up the donor group. The sample consisted of PBMCs. The sequence was collected from a woman in her thirties or forties in good health and CMV-seronegative.

CDR3 coding DNA: TGTGCCAGCAGTTTTCAGAGCGGCGGGGGTAACTCAGATACGCAGTATTTT. Its translation is CASSFQSGGGNSDTQYF. The rearrangement links TRBV28 to TRBJ2-3; 7 bases agree with TRBD2. The CDR3 length is 17 residues. J was trimmed by 4 bases and V by 3 bases; bases with no gene match: 13. CDR1 is MDHEN and CDR2 is SYDVKM in the germline V gene.